Listed here is a single T cell receptor (beta chain). These data come from a study of blood T cell repertoires in COVID-19. Original analysis: How many nucleated cells were present was estimated from reference gene primer amplification. TCRdb's copy holds only in-frame clones and misses some; the assay was immunoSEQ multiplex PCR. V and J calls and clone size follow that table, whereas D and trimming were derived from the DNA. The sample comprises approximately 230,000 clones, roughly 85% of which are singletons, and 2% to 2.5% rests with the top ten. The sample taken for sequencing was peripheral blood. This TCR was recovered from a man aged 30 to 45 who had recovered from COVID-19.

CDR3 region: CASSQVRDTQYF. For the CDR3, the DNA is TGTGCCAGCAGCCAAGTGCGGGATACGCAGTATTTT. The chain joins TRBV3-1 (or the pseudogene TRBV3-2) to TRBJ2-3; D remains unclear. Deletions cut 1 base from V and 6 bases from J, with 5 bases between. The germline CDR1 and CDR2 sequences are LGHDT and YNNKEL (reference sequence). The CDR3 loop spans 12 amino acids.